These 25 T cell receptor beta chains were sequenced from one sample in a study of cytomegalovirus exposure and HLA in healthy donors. PCR was performed using 60 Vbeta and 13 Jbeta primers. TCRdb keeps only in-frame clones here, not all; method: immunoSEQ multiplex PCR. The table shows fewer than 150,000 clones, with around 77% occurring only once. The sample was PBMCs. These receptors were collected from a human donor in good health.

This chain links TRBV7-2 with TRBJ1-1; D ambiguous. The CDR3 has 13 residues. From germline, CDR1 is SGHTA and CDR2 FQGNSA. The V and J ends lost 5 bases and 1 base respectively, with 8 bases between them. The CDR3 coding sequence is TGTGCCAGCAGCGTATACAGGAACACTGAAGCTTTCTTT. It yields the protein CASSVYRNTEAFF.

V gene TRBV19 combines with J gene TRBJ1-5, with D tentatively TRBD1 (6 bases). This CDR3 region has 15 residues. Looked up from germline, CDR1 is LNHDA and CDR2 is SQIVND (reference sequence). Trimming took off 4 bases at V and 4 bases at J, with 14 bases between the two ends. The CDR3 here is CASSTRGGRNQPQHF. In DNA, the CDR3 is TGTGCCAGTAGTACGCGGGGGGGCAGGAATCAGCCCCAGCATTTT.

There are a few counts of this clone. The rearrangement joins TRBV6-5 to TRBJ1-1, with D possibly being TRBD1 (5 bases). The germline CDR1 and CDR2 sequences are MNHEY and SVGAGI. The CDR3 has 14 amino acids. Trimming left V 6 bases short and J 0 bases short, with 11 bases between. The CDR3 loop is CASREGLMNTEAFF. The CDR3 DNA follows: TGTGCCAGCAGGGAGGGACTGATGAACACTGAAGCTTTCTTT.

The chain joins TRBV11-2 to TRBJ2-5; D is possibly TRBD2 (5 bases). The V and J ends lost 8 bases and 4 bases respectively, with 14 bases between them. Per germline, CDR1 SGHAT and CDR2 FQNNGV. The CDR3 covers 13 residues. The CDR3 coding sequence is TGTGCCAGCCGAGGGATCAAGGGAGAGACCCAGTACTTC. Translated, it gives CASRGIKGETQYF.

The chain is built from TRBV25-1 and TRBJ2-7, with TRBD2 as a possible D gene (7 bases). CDR3 length equals 14 residues. CDR1 is MGHDK, CDR2 SYGVNS, per germline. V lost 5 bases, J lost 7 bases, and 18 bases lay in between. The CDR3 here is CASSMTRGASEQYF. The CDR3 coding sequence is TGTGCCAGCAGTATGACCCGGGGGGCGAGTGAGCAGTACTTC.

This chain links TRBV25-1 with TRBJ2-2; 9 bases align to TRBD1. CDR1 MGHDK and CDR2 SYGVNS come from the germline V gene. The CDR3 consists of 16 residues. Trimming removed 6 bases from V and 5 bases from J; junction bases left unmatched: 10. As DNA, the CDR3 is TGTGCCAGCAGAAATTCCGGGACAGGGAAAACCGGGGAGCTGTTTTTT. Translating it yields CASRNSGTGKTGELFF.

The chain couples TRBV7-2 to TRBJ2-5; D possibly corresponds to TRBD2 (6 bases). This CDR3 spans 13 amino acids. Trimming removed 8 bases from V and 7 bases from J, with 17 bases in between. Germline V gene sequence: CDR1 SGHTA, CDR2 FQGNSA. CDR3 loop: CASGTPGDGTQYF. CDR3 DNA sequence: TGTGCCAGCGGCACCCCGGGAGATGGGACCCAGTACTTC. The variable domain in full, with the rest retrieved from reference TRBV7-2 and TRBJ2-5, is GAGVSQSPSNKVTEKGKDVELRCDPISGHTALYWYRQSLGQGLEFLIYFQGNSAPDKSGLPSDRFSAERTGGSVSTLTIQRTQQEDSAVYLCASGTPGDGTQYFGPGTRLLVL.

The chain employs TRBV5-1 and TRBJ2-7; 10 bases align to TRBD1. The germline V gene has CDR1 SGHRS and CDR2 YFSETQ. The CDR3 totals 14 residues. Trimming cost V 4 bases and J 6 bases; bases outside gene matches: 7. In DNA form, the CDR3 reads TGCGCCAGCAGCCAGGGACAGGGGAGTAGCGAGCAGTACTTC. Protein product: CASSQGQGSSEQYF.

The rearrangement joins TRBV7-8 to TRBJ2-7, with D possibly matching TRBD1 (6 bases). Germline V gene lookup returns CDR1 SGHVS and CDR2 FQNEAQ. The V end lost 1 base, the J end lost 3 bases, and 10 bases lay between the germline ends. The CDR3 covers 14 residues. The CDR3 reads CASSLGETGYEQYF. For the CDR3, the DNA is TGTGCCAGCAGCTTAGGTGAGACAGGCTACGAGCAGTACTTC.

V gene TRBV19 combines with J gene TRBJ2-7, with TRBD1 matching 7 bases. CDR1 is LNHDA, CDR2 SQIVND, per germline (reference sequence). Trimming at V came to 3 bases and at J to 6 bases, leaving 5 bases not matched to a gene. The CDR3 sequence is 13 residues long. CDR3 coding DNA: TGTGCCAGTAGTATGGGTAGGGGGCGCGAGCAGTACTTC. This codes for CASSMGRGREQYF. The entire variable domain, with the rest obtained from reference TRBV19 and TRBJ2-7, is as follows: DGGITQSPKYLFRKEGQNVTLSCEQNLNHDAMYWYRQDPGQGLRLIYYSQIVNDFQKGDIAEGYSVSREKKESFPLTVTSAQKNPTAFYLCASSMGRGREQYFGPGTRLTVT.

This clone appeared a few times. The chain combines TRBV27 with TRBJ2-3; 9 positions match TRBD2. The V gene end was trimmed by 3 bases and the J gene end by 0 bases; junction bases not matched to a gene: 7. Per the germline V gene, CDR1 is MNHEY and CDR2 is SMNVEV (reference sequence). The length of the CDR3 is 17 residues. CDR3 sequence: CASSLPTSGSSTDTQYF. CDR3 nucleotides: TGTGCCAGCAGTTTGCCGACTAGCGGCTCTAGCACAGATACGCAGTATTTT.

The rearrangement links TRBV29-1 to TRBJ2-7; possible D gene TRBD1, 7 bases. Looked up from germline, CDR1 is SQVTM and CDR2 is ANQGSEA. V was clipped by 7 bases and J by 2 bases, with 15 bases between them. The CDR3 covers 13 residues. DNA of the CDR3: TGCAGCGCCGGGGGCCAGGGGGCCTACGAGCAGTACTTC. Its protein product is CSAGGQGAYEQYF.

The rearrangement links TRBV5-1 to TRBJ1-4, with 7 bases lining up with TRBD1. CDR1 and CDR2 from the germline V gene are SGHRS and YFSETQ. Trimming at V came to 4 bases and at J to 3 bases, leaving 3 bases not matched to a gene. The CDR3 consists of 14 residues. The CDR3 sequence is CASSEGQPNEKLFF. In nucleotides, the CDR3 is TGCGCCAGCAGCGAGGGACAGCCTAATGAAAAACTGTTTTTT.

This clone was picked up a small number of times. The chain combines TRBV28 with TRBJ2-1; a weak D match, TRBD1 (8 bases). The CDR3 sequence is 15 residues long. V was clipped by 7 bases and J by 4 bases, with 17 bases between them. Germline CDR1 reads MDHEN; CDR2 reads SYDVKM. The CDR3 is CASKTGGALYNEQFF. The CDR3 bases are TGTGCCAGCAAAACAGGGGGGGCCCTATACAATGAGCAGTTCTTC.

The genes are TRBV19 and TRBJ1-1, with TRBD1 as a possible D gene (5 bases). The CDR3 covers 14 residues. The germline V gene has CDR1 LNHDA and CDR2 SQIVND (reference sequence). V was shortened by 1 base and J by 5 bases, with 11 bases between the two germline ends. The CDR3 reads CASSIGGGFTEAFF. CDR3 nucleotide sequence: TGTGCCAGTAGTATAGGGGGGGGTTTTACTGAAGCTTTCTTT.

This clone was counted only a few times. The rearrangement joins TRBV28 to TRBJ1-1; D remains unclear. CDR1 and CDR2 from the germline V gene are MDHEN and SYDVKM. Between the trimmed V and J ends, which lost 5 bases and 0 bases, there was a span of 10 bases. The CDR3 is 14 residues long. The CDR3 DNA reads as TGTGCCAGCAGTACATCCATCATGAACACTGAAGCTTTCTTT. It specifies CASSTSIMNTEAFF.

This clone was recorded once. The V call is TRBV18, the J call TRBJ1-1, with D possibly TRBD1 on 6 matching bases. The ends were cut back, 3 bases at V and 7 bases at J, with 15 bases in the middle. Germline-derived CDR1 and CDR2 are KGHSH and LQKENI. This CDR3 has 14 amino acids. Here the CDR3 DNA reads TGTGCCAGCTCACCGGCACAGGGTATGAGTGAAGCTTTCTTT. Encoded protein: CASSPAQGMSEAFF.

The chain joins TRBV9 to TRBJ2-1, with D perhaps matching TRBD2 (6 bases). CDR1 and CDR2 from the germline V gene are SGDLS and YYNGEE. Trimming left V 4 bases short and J 3 bases short, with 17 bases between. This CDR3 spans 16 amino acids. CDR3 in amino acids: CASSTYGTFVYNEQFF. The CDR3 DNA is TGTGCCAGCAGCACTTACGGGACTTTCGTCTACAATGAGCAGTTCTTC.

The table lists this clone with a few counts. The chain joins TRBV4-1 to TRBJ2-5; 13 positions agree with TRBD2. The V segment lost 4 bases and the J segment 3 bases; nucleotides outside the gene matches: 5. This CDR3 contains 16 residues. The V gene's germline CDR1 is MGHRA and CDR2 YSYEKL. The CDR3, as DNA: TGCGCCAGCAGCCTTGTAGGACTAGCGGGAGAAGAGACCCAGTACTTC. Its protein product is CASSLVGLAGEETQYF.

In this sample, this clone turned up once. V is TRBV18 and J is TRBJ1-4; no firm D call. This CDR3 contains 13 residues. Trimming left V 4 bases short and J 4 bases short, with 7 bases between. Germline CDR1 and CDR2: KGHSH and LQKENI. The CDR3 sequence: CASSRQVNEKLFF. CDR3 coding DNA: TGTGCCAGCTCACGGCAGGTTAATGAAAAACTGTTTTTT.

This chain connects TRBV7-6 to TRBJ2-7; tentative D call: TRBD2 (7 bases). Between the trimmed V and J ends, which lost 4 bases and 2 bases, there was a span of 18 bases. Germline-derived CDR1 and CDR2 are SGHVS and FNYEAQ. The CDR3 loop spans 16 amino acids. The CDR3 loop reads CASSSTPGAGAYEQYF. The CDR3 DNA sequence: TGTGCCAGCAGCTCCACCCCAGGGGCGGGGGCCTACGAGCAGTACTTC. The whole variable domain, remainder taken from reference TRBV7-6 and TRBJ2-7, is GAGVSQSPRYKVTKRGQDVALRCDPISGHVSLYWYRQALGQGPEFLTYFNYEAQQDKSGLPNDRFSAERPEGSISTLTIQRTEQRDSAMYRCASSSTPGAGAYEQYFGPGTRLTVT.

The rearrangement joins TRBV9 to TRBJ2-7; 7 nucleotides agree with TRBD2. CDR3 length equals 14 residues. After removal of 1 base from V and 3 bases from J, the junction contained 4 bases not matched to a gene. Germline V gives CDR1 SGDLS, CDR2 YYNGEE. This CDR3 is CASSVTAGIYEQYF. The CDR3 coding sequence is TGTGCCAGCAGCGTAACAGCGGGAATCTACGAGCAGTACTTC.

The rearrangement links TRBV18 to TRBJ2-7; 7 bases agree with TRBD1. This CDR3 has 15 amino acids. CDR1 and CDR2 from the germline V gene are KGHSH and LQKENI. The trim removed 4 bases at V and 0 bases at J, leaving 6 bases unmatched. CDR3 DNA: TGTGCCAGCTCACTGGACAGGATAAGCTCCTACGAGCAGTACTTC. Translation gives CASSLDRISSYEQYF.

This clone was seen only once. The rearrangement joins TRBV2 to TRBJ1-3; D is uncertain. Germline CDR1 and CDR2: SNHLY and FYNNEI. V was shortened by 0 bases and J by 1 base, with 16 bases between the two germline ends. The CDR3 contains 18 residues. CDR3 region: CASSEAPHWAPSGNTIYF. The CDR3 DNA sequence: TGTGCCAGCAGTGAAGCACCCCACTGGGCCCCTTCTGGAAACACCATATATTTT.

CDR3 residues: CASSLLAGDTHEQYF. The CDR3 region has the DNA TGTGCCAGCAGCTTACTAGCGGGAGACACCCACGAGCAGTACTTC. The V and J genes are TRBV7-8 and TRBJ2-5; 10 positions agree with TRBD2. TRBJ2-7 explains the end of the DNA better; the J call may be wrong. The length of the CDR3 is 15 residues. Germline values: CDR1 SGHVS, CDR2 FQNEAQ.